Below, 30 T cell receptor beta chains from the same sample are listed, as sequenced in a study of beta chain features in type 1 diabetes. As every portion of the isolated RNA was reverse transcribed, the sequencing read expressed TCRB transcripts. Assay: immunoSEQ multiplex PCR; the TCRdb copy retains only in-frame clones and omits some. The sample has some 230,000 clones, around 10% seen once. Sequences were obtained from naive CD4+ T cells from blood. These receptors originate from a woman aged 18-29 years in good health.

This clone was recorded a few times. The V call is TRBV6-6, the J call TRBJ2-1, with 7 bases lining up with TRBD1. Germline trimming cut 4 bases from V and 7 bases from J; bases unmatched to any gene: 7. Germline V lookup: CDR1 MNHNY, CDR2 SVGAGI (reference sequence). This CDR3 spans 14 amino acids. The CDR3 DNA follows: TGTGCCAGCAGTTGGGACAGAGCTAAAAATGAGCAGTTCTTC. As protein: CASSWDRAKNEQFF.

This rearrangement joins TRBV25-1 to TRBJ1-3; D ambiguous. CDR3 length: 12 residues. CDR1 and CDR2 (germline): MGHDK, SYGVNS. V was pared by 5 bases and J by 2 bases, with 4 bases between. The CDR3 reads CASSRAGNTIYF. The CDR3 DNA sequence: TGTGCCAGCAGTAGAGCTGGAAACACCATATATTTT. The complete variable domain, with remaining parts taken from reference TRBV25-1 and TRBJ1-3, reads EADIYQTPRYLVIGTGKKITLECSQTMGHDKMYWYQQDPGMELHLIHYSYGVNSTEKGDLSSESTVSRIRTEHFPLTLESARPSHTSQYLCASSRAGNTIYFGEGSWLTVV.

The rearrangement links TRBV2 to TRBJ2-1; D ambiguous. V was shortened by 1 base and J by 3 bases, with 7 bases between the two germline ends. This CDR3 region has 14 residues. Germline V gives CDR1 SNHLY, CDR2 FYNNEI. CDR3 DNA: TGTGCCAGCAGTGAAGTGCGGATCTACAATGAGCAGTTCTTC. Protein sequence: CASSEVRIYNEQFF.

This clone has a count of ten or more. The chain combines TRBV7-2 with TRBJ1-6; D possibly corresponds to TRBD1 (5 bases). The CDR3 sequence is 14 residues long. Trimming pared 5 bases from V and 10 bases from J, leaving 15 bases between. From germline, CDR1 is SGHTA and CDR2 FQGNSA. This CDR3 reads CASSQAGSRSPLHF. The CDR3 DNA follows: TGTGCCAGCAGCCAGGCAGGGTCCCGCTCACCCCTCCACTTT.

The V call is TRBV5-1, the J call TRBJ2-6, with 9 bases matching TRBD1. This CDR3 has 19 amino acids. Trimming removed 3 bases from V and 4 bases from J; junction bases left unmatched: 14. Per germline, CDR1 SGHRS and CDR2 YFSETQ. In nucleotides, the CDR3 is TGCGCCAGCAGCTGGAACACACCGGGACAGGGTTCGGGGGCCAACGTCCTGACTTTC. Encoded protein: CASSWNTPGQGSGANVLTF.

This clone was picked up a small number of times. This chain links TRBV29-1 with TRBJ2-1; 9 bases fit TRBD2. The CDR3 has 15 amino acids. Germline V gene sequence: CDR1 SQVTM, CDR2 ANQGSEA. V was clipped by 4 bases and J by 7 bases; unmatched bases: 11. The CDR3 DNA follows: TGCAGCGTTGTAGTGCGCGGGAGGGCTCGGAATGAGCAGTTCTTC. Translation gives CSVVVRGRARNEQFF.

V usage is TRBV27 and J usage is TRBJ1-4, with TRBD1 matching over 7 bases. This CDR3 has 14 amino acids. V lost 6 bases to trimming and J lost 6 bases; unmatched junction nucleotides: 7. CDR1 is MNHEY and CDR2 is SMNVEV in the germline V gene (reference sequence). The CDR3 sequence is CASRVTGTYEKLFF. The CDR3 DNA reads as TGTGCCAGCAGGGTGACAGGGACCTATGAAAAACTGTTTTTT.

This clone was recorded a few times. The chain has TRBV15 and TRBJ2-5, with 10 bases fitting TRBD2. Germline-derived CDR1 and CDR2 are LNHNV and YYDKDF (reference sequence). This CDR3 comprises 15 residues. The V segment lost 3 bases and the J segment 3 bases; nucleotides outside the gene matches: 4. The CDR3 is CATSSGSGGEETQYF. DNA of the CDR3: TGTGCCACCAGCAGTGGGAGCGGGGGGGAAGAGACCCAGTACTTC.

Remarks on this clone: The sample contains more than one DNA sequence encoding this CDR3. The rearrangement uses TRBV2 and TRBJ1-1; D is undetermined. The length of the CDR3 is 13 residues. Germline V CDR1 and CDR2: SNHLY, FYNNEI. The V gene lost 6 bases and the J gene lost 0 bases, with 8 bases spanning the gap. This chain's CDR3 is CASRPEMNTEAFF. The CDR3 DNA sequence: TGTGCCAGCAGACCAGAAATGAACACTGAAGCTTTCTTT.

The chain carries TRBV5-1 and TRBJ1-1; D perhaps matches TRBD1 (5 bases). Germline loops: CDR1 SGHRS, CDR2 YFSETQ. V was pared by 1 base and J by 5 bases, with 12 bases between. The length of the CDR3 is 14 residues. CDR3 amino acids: CASSLSTGVTEAFF. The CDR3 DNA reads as TGCGCCAGCAGCTTGAGCACGGGGGTTACTGAAGCTTTCTTT. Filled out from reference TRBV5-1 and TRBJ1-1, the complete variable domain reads KAGVTQTPRYLIKTRGQQVTLSCSPISGHRSVSWYQQTPGQGLQFLFEYFSETQRNKGNFPGRFSGRQFSNSRSEMNVSTLELGDSALYLCASSLSTGVTEAFFGQGTRLTVV.

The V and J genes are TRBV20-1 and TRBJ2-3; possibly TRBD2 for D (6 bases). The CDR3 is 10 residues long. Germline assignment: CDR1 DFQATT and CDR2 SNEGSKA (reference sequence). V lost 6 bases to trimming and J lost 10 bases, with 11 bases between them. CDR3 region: CSAVEGPQYF. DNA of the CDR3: TGCAGTGCAGTGGAGGGCCCGCAGTATTTT.

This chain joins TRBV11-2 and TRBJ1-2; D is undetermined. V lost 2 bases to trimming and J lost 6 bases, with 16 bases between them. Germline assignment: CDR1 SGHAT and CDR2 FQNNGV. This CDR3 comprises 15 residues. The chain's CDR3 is CASSLYGSRENGYTF. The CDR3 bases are TGTGCCAGCAGCTTATATGGGAGTAGGGAGAATGGCTACACCTTC.

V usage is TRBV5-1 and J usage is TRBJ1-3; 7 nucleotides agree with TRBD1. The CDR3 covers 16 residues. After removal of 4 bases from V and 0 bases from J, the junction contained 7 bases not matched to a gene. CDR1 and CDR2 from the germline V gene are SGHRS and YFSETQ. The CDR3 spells CASSPGQSPSGNTIYF. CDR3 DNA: TGCGCCAGCAGCCCGGGACAGTCCCCCTCTGGAAACACCATATATTTT.

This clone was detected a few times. This CDR3 reads CASMDWERNEQFF. CDR3 DNA sequence: TGCGCCAGCATGGATTGGGAGCGCAATGAGCAGTTCTTC. The rearrangement links TRBV10-1 to TRBJ2-1; possible D gene TRBD2, 5 bases. V dropped 7 bases and J dropped 6 bases, with 13 bases sitting between them. The CDR3 is made up of 13 amino acids. The germline CDR1 and CDR2 sequences are WNHNN and SYGVQD (reference sequence).

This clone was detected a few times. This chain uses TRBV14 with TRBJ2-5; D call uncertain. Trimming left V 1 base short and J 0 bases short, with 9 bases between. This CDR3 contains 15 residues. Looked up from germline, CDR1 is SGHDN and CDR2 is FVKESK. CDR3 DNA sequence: TGTGCCAGCAGCCAAGGCAGTTGGTACCAAGAGACCCAGTACTTC. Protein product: CASSQGSWYQETQYF.

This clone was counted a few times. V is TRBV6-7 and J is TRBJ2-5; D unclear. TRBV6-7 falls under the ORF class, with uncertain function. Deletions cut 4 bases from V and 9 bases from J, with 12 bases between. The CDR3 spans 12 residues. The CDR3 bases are TGTGCCAGCAGTTCATACGGAGAAGCCCAGTACTTC. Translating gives CASSSYGEAQYF.

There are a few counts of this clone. The CDR3 bases are TGTGCCATCAGGAAGGACAGGGGAAGGTACGAGCAGTACTTC. The encoded protein is CAIRKDRGRYEQYF. The chain employs TRBV10-3 and TRBJ2-7; 9 bases align to TRBD1. This CDR3 spans 14 amino acids. The trim removed 6 bases at V and 4 bases at J, leaving 7 bases unmatched. The germline gives CDR1 ENHRY, CDR2 SYGVKD.

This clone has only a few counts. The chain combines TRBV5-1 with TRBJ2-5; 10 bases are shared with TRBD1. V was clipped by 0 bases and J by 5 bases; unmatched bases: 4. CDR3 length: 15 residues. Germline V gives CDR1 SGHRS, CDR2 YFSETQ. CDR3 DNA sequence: TGCGCCAGCAGCTTGGATGGGACAGGGGTCGAGACCCAGTACTTC. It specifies CASSLDGTGVETQYF.

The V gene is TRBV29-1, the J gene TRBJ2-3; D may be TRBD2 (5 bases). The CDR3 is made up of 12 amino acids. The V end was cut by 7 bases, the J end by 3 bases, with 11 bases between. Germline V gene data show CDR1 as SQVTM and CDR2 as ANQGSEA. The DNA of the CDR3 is TGCAGCGCTCGGACTCATACAGATACGCAGTATTTT. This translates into CSARTHTDTQYF.

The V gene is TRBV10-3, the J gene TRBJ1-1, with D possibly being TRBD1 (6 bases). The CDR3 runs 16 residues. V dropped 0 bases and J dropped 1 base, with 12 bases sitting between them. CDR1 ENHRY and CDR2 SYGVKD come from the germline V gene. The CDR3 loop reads CAISESMGGPNTEAFF. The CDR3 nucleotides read TGTGCCATCAGTGAGTCGATGGGGGGGCCGAACACTGAAGCTTTCTTT.

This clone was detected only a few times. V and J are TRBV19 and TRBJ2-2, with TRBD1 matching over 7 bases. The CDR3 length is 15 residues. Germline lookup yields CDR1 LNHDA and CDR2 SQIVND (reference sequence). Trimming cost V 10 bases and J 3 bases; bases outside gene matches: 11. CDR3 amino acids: CATDHGTAYTGELFF. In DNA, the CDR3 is TGTGCCACTGATCACGGGACAGCATACACCGGGGAGCTGTTTTTT.

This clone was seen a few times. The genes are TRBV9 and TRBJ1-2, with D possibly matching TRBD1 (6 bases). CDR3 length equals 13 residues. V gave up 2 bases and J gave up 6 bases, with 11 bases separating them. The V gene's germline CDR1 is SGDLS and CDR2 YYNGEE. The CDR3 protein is CASSVSGVHGYTF. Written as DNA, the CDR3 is TGTGCCAGCAGCGTCTCAGGGGTCCATGGCTACACCTTC.

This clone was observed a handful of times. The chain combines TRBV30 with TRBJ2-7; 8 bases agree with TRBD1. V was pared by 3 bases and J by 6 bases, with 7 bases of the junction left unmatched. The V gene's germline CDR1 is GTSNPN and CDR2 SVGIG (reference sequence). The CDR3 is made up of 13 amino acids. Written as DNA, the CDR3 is TGTGCCTGGAGGCCCATGGGGACAGGCGAGCAGTACTTC. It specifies CAWRPMGTGEQYF.

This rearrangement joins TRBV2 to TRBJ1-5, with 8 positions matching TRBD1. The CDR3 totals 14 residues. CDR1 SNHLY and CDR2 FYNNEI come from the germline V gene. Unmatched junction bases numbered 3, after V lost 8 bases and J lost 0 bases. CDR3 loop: CASVQGDSNQPQHF. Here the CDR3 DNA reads TGTGCCAGCGTACAGGGGGATAGCAATCAGCCCCAGCATTTT.

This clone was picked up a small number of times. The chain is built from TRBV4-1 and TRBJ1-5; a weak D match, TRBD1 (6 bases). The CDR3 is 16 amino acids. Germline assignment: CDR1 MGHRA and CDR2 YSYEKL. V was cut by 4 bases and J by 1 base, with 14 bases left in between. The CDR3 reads CASSPRQDGSNQPQHF. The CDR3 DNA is TGCGCCAGCAGCCCCAGACAGGACGGGAGCAATCAGCCCCAGCATTTT.

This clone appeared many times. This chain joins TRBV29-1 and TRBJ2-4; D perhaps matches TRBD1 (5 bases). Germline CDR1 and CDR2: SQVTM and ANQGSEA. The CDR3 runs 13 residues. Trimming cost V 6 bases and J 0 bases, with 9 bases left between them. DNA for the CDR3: TGCAGCGTAGGGGCCCTAGCCAAAAACATTCAGTACTTC. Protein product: CSVGALAKNIQYF.

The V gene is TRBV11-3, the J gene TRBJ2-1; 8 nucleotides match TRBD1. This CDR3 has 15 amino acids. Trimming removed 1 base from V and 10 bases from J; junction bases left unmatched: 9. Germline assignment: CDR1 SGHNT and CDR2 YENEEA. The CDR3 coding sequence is TGTGCCAGCAGCTTAGTTGGACAGGGTCTTTCCGAGCAGTTCTTC. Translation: CASSLVGQGLSEQFF.

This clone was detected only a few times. DNA for the CDR3: TGCGCCAGCAGTCCCGGGACTAGCTCAGATACGCAGTATTTT. It is translated as CASSPGTSSDTQYF. The chain employs TRBV5-1 and TRBJ2-3; the match to TRBD2 covers 9 bases. V lost 5 bases and J lost 4; bases outside the gene matches: 5. This CDR3 has 14 amino acids. Germline CDR1 and CDR2: SGHRS and YFSETQ.

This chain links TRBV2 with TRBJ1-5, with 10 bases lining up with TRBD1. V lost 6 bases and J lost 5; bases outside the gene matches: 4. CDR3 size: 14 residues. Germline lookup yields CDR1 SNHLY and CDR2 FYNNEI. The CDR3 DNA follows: TGTGCCAGCAGCCGGGACAGGGGTGATCAGCCCCAGCATTTT. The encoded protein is CASSRDRGDQPQHF.

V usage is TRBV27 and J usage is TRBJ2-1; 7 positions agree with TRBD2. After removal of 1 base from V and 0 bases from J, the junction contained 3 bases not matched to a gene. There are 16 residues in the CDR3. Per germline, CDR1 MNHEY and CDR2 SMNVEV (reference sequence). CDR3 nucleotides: TGTGCCAGCAGTTTATGGGGCGGGAGCTCCTACAATGAGCAGTTCTTC. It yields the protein CASSLWGGSSYNEQFF.